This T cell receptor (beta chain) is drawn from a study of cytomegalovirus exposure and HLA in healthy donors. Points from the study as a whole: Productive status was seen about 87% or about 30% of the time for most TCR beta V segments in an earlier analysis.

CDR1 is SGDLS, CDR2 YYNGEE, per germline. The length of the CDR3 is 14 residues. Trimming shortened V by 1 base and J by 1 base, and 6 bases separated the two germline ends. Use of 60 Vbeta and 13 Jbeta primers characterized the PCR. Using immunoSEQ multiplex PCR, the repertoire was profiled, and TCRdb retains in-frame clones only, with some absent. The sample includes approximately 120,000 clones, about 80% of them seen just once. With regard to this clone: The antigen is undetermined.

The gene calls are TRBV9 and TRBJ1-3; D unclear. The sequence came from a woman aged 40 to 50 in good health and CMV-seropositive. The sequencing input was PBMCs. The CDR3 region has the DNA TGTGCCAGCAGCGTACGGGAATCTGGAAACACCATATATTTT. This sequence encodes CASSVRESGNTIYF.